This TCR beta chain was recorded in a study of response to subunit inactivated influenza vaccine. Germline values: CDR1 DFQATT, CDR2 SNEGSKA (reference sequence). The V end was cut by 5 bases, the J end by 5 bases, with 16 bases between. The CDR3 is made up of 14 amino acids. In TCRdb, the RT-PCR reads were re-called with MiXCR into one record per CDR3 protein. The sample shows more than 550,000 distinct CDR3 sequences, around 11% of them seen only once. This clonotype was seen only a few times. The same data also contributed to another study, on T cells expressing NK-cell markers. This second report adds: UMIs accompanied the 5'RACE template switching by which TCR beta cDNA was made.

The sequence came from a man aged 50 or older who received an inactivated influenza vaccine. Specimen: PBMCs from blood, collected on the day of vaccination. This chain joins TRBV20-1 and TRBJ1-5; D unclear. The CDR3 coding sequence is TGCAGTGCTCGAAATGAGGAGGACGATCAGCCCCAGCATTTT. It is translated as CSARNEEDDQPQHF.